The clone carrying this T cell receptor beta chain was recorded many times. TCRdb analysed the 5' RACE reads with MiXCR anew, one entry per CDR3 protein. The sample shows more than 20,000 distinct CDR3 sequences, about 3.8% of them seen only once. These data belong to a study of early T cells in non-severe SARS-CoV-2 infection. The receptor comes from an adult who was a healthcare worker with PCR-confirmed SARS-CoV-2 infection or an uninfected control (not recorded which). Sample: whole blood.

Written as DNA, the CDR3 is TGTGCCAGCAGCGTAGGGGGGGAAAACACTGAAGCTTTCTTT. Translated: CASSVGGENTEAFF. The chain couples TRBV9 to TRBJ1-1; possibly TRBD1 for D (5 bases). The CDR3 length is 14 residues. Germline CDR1 SGDLS, CDR2 YYNGEE. The V and J ends lost 0 bases and 2 bases respectively, with 8 bases between them.